A selection of T cell receptor beta chains follows, all from one sample in a study of T cell responses to AZD1222 COVID-19 vaccine. Sequenced by immunoSEQ multiplex PCR; TCRdb stores in-frame clones only, minus some. The sample holds about 92,000 clones, roughly 90% seen once. Sequenced here: peripheral blood, sampled on day 0 of AZD1222 vaccination. These TCRs come from an adult in good health. CDR3s include the opening cysteine and the closing phenylalanine or tryptophan. The order of the fields is V gene, D gene, clone size, J gene, CDR3 DNA, CDR3 protein. A D gene is named only where the DNA matches it firmly. The size field is filled for only some rows; it gives once, few, many or a size class.

TRBV7-9,-,-,TRBJ1-2,TGTGCCAGCAGCTTCCTCCTTCTAAATTACACCTTC,CASSFLLLNYTF
TRBV19,TRBD1,-,TRBJ1-4,TGTGCCAGCACGAAAACCGGGACAGGGACTGAAAAACTGTTTTTT,CASTKTGTGTEKLFF
TRBV9,-,-,TRBJ2-1,TGTGCCAGCAGCGTAAGAACGGGGTCCGTATCCTACAATGAGCAGTTCTTC,CASSVRTGSVSYNEQFF
TRBV9,-,-,TRBJ2-2,TGTGCCAGCAGCGTCTGGGGCCACACCGGGGAGCTGTTTTTT,CASSVWGHTGELFF
TRBV9,-,-,TRBJ2-2,TGTGCCAGCAGCGTCTCGTCGGGCACCGGGGAGCTGTTTTTT,CASSVSSGTGELFF
TRBV5-1,TRBD1,-,TRBJ1-1,TGCGCCAGCAGCGAGGACAGGGGGTATGAAAACACTGAAGCTTTCTTT,CASSEDRGYENTEAFF
TRBV3-1/TRBV3-2,-,-,TRBJ1-2,TGTGCCAGCAGCCAAGATCCGGACTATGGCTACACCTTC,CASSQDPDYGYTF
TRBV27,-,few,TRBJ1-3,TGTGCCAGCAGCACGGCAGGGCGAACTGGAAACACCATATATTTT,CASSTAGRTGNTIYF
TRBV7-9,-,-,TRBJ1-5,TGTGCCAGCAGCCCGAATAGCAATCAGCCCCAGCATTTT,CASSPNSNQPQHF
TRBV10-3,TRBD1,-,TRBJ1-2,TGTGCCATCAGTGGACAGGGTATGAACTATGGCTACACCTTC,CAISGQGMNYGYTF
TRBV7-9,-,few,TRBJ1-2,TGTGCCAGCAGCTTACTACCATATGGCTACACCTTC,CASSLLPYGYTF
TRBV10-2,TRBD2,once,TRBJ2-7,TGCGCCAGCAGCCACGGGACTAGCGAATACGAGCAGTACTTC,CASSHGTSEYEQYF
TRBV28,-,-,TRBJ2-7,TGTGCCAGCAGTTTCTTTTCCAGGCGCTCCTACGAGCAGTACTTC,CASSFFSRRSYEQYF
TRBV4-1,TRBD1,-,TRBJ1-1,TGCGCCAGCAGCTCCCCTCGGGGACAGCTGAACACTGAAGCTTTCTTT,CASSSPRGQLNTEAFF
TRBV7-3,-,-,TRBJ2-7,TGTGCCAGCAGCTTATTAGCGTCCTACGAGCAGTACTTC,CASSLLASYEQYF
TRBV28,-,-,TRBJ1-1,TGTGCCAGCACGACGGAGATGAACACTGAAGCTTTCTTT,CASTTEMNTEAFF
TRBV5-8,-,-,TRBJ2-4,TGTGCCAGCAGCCGGTCAGGGGGGGTGGGAAACATTCAGTACTTC,CASSRSGGVGNIQYF
TRBV6-5,TRBD2,-,TRBJ2-1,TGTGCCAGCAGTTACAAAGGACTAGCGGGGAATGAGCAGTTCTTC,CASSYKGLAGNEQFF
TRBV4-3,TRBD2,-,TRBJ2-1,TGCGCCAGCAGCGAACAACTCTCCACTAGCGCGAACACAGAGCAGTTCTTC,CASSEQLSTSANTEQFF
TRBV11-2,-,-,TRBJ1-2,TGTGCCAGCAGCTTAGTTTCCGGGGATTTTAACTATGGCTACACCTTC,CASSLVSGDFNYGYTF
TRBV5-1,TRBD1,-,TRBJ2-5,TGCGCCAGCAGCGATGGGACAGGGTATTTGGAGACCCAGTACTTC,CASSDGTGYLETQYF
TRBV7-8,-,-,TRBJ1-5,TGTGCCAGCAGCTTAGGTGCCAGCTGGGGCAATCAGCCCCAGCATTTT,CASSLGASWGNQPQHF
TRBV6-6,TRBD1,-,TRBJ1-5,TGTGCCAGCAGCTATGGACAGGGCTTTCAGCCCCAGCATTTT,CASSYGQGFQPQHF
TRBV19,-,-,TRBJ1-2,TGTGCCATTAGAGATCGGACAACCTATGGCTACACCTTC,CAIRDRTTYGYTF
TRBV5-4,TRBD2,-,TRBJ2-3,TGTGCCAGCAGCGCAACTAGCGGGGGGACAGATACGCAGTATTTT,CASSATSGGTDTQYF
TRBV9,TRBD1,-,TRBJ1-2,TGTGCCAGCGCACGGACAGGGGGCCCGACTAACTATGGCTACACCTTC,CASARTGGPTNYGYTF
TRBV5-1,TRBD1,-,TRBJ2-7,TGCGCCAGCAGGAAGGGACAGGGGGCGAGCGAGCAGTACTTC,CASRKGQGASEQYF
TRBV7-2,-,-,TRBJ2-2,TGTGCCAGCAGCTTACGGGGAACGAACACCGGGGAGCTGTTTTTT,CASSLRGTNTGELFF
TRBV6-5,-,-,TRBJ1-1,TGTGCCAGCAGTTACCGGCAAGGGCGGGCTGAAGCTTTCTTT,CASSYRQGRAEAFF
TRBV18,-,-,TRBJ1-1,TGTGCCAGCTCACCACCAGCCGGGGGAAGCGCTGAAGCTTTCTTT,CASSPPAGGSAEAFF
TRBV9,-,-,TRBJ2-1,TGTGCCAGCAGCGTAGCGGCCAGGGGCCAATCCAATGAGCAGTTCTTC,CASSVAARGQSNEQFF
TRBV12-3/TRBV12-4,-,-,TRBJ1-1,TGTGCCAGCAGTTTTCCCGCGGGCGGCGGAGCTTTCTTT,CASSFPAGGGAFF
TRBV7-9,-,-,TRBJ2-7,TGTGCCAGCAGCACGAGGGGCCCCGGAACCGAGCAGTACTTC,CASSTRGPGTEQYF
TRBV12-3/TRBV12-4,-,-,TRBJ1-2,TGTGCCAGCACCGTACAGGAGCTTTATGGCTACACCTTC,CASTVQELYGYTF
TRBV30,TRBD1,-,TRBJ1-5,TGTGCCTGGAGCGGGGGGACAGGGGGCCGAGGTCAGCCCCAGCATTTT,CAWSGGTGGRGQPQHF
TRBV5-4,-,-,TRBJ2-3,TGTGCCAGCAGCTACGGGCTAACAGATACGCAGTATTTT,CASSYGLTDTQYF
TRBV7-9,-,-,TRBJ1-4,TGTGCAAGCTCAGCGAGGGGCGGGGGAACTAATGAAAAACTGTTTTTT,CASSARGGGTNEKLFF
TRBV6-5,-,once,TRBJ1-6,TGTGCCAGCAGCCCGACAGCATATAATTCACCCCTCCACTTT,CASSPTAYNSPLHF
TRBV30,TRBD1,-,TRBJ2-7,TGTCCCTTTCGTCCCGACAGGGGGCCAAGGTACGAGCAGTACTTC,CPFRPDRGPRYEQYF
TRBV18,-,once,TRBJ1-6,TGTGCCAGCTCACTGGAGGGGAGGGGCGCCTATAATTCACCCCTCCACTTT,CASSLEGRGAYNSPLHF
TRBV19,-,-,TRBJ2-2,TGTGCCAGTAGTATTAACGGGGCCCGGTCGGGCGGGGAGCTGTTTTTT,CASSINGARSGGELFF
TRBV5-4,-,-,TRBJ2-2,TGTGCCAGCAGCTTGGGGGGATCTAACACCGGGGAGCTGTTTTTT,CASSLGGSNTGELFF
TRBV19,-,-,TRBJ1-2,TGTGCCAGTAGTATAGCGGGCAGCACTTGGGATGGCTACACCTTC,CASSIAGSTWDGYTF
TRBV6-4,-,once,TRBJ2-1,TGTGCCACTAGCAGGGGGGCCTCCTACAATGAGCAGTTCTTC,CATSRGASYNEQFF
TRBV13,-,-,TRBJ2-5,TGTGCCAGCAGCTCCACCCTGACTGGGGGGAGGCAAGAGACCCAGTACTTC,CASSSTLTGGRQETQYF
TRBV7-9,-,-,TRBJ1-1,TGTGCCAGCCCCGAGGGGGAAGGTTTGAACACTGAAGCTTTCTTT,CASPEGEGLNTEAFF